This TCR beta chain comes out of a study of shared clonotypes between healthy human individuals. As concerns this clone: The target antigen is unknown.

V was clipped by 5 bases and J by 0 bases; unmatched bases: 7. The CDR3 runs 15 residues. The germline V gene encodes CDR1 SGHTA and CDR2 FQGTGA. Study-wide results and limits: When naive CD4 clonotypes were compared across a few donors, approximately 5% were shared.

Sequencing was performed with immunoSEQ multiplex PCR; in TCRdb, only in-frame clones are kept and a portion is missing. The data contain about 690,000 clones, roughly 87% of them singletons. Within Nashville, Tennessee resided all donors, each a Caucasian adult. The chain links TRBV7-3 to TRBJ2-7, with 7 bases identical to TRBD1. Sequencing used memory CD8+ T cells from PBMCs. Subset given: CD45RO+ cells pooled with CCR7-negative TemRA cells. This sequence was found in a young man in good health. Some clones in this sample may be carry-over from other donors' samples. For the CDR3, the DNA is TGTGCCAGCAGCCCGTCGGGACAGAGCTCCTACGAGCAGTACTTC. Translation: CASSPSGQSSYEQYF.